This TCR beta chain was sequenced for a study of T-cell memory formation after mild COVID-19. General study results and limits: Second-wave clones peaking on day 37 lacked confirmed SARS-CoV-2 specificity.

TCRdb reprocessed the 5' RACE reads via MiXCR and lists one record per CDR3 protein. The repertoire holds approximately 110,000 distinct CDR3 sequences, 22% seen once, with approximately 41% in the top ten. V lost 3 bases, J lost 7 bases, and 9 bases lay in between. CDR1 and CDR2 (germline): SNHLY, FYNNEI. The length of the CDR3 is 13 residues. As regards this clonotype: Its specificity is not known.

The chain employs TRBV2 and TRBJ2-2; D is possibly TRBD1 (5 bases). This receptor was taken from a man between 18 and 29 years old who had mild COVID-19 (a few samples of this study predate the infection). Cell type and time point are not known. The source material was PBMCs or a T cell subset sorted from them (not recorded which). CDR3 in DNA: TGTGCCAGCAGTGACGACAGTAACGGGGAGCTGTTTTTT. Amino acids: CASSDDSNGELFF.